This T cell receptor (beta chain) derives from a study of identical twins. Whole-study results and caveats: For out-of-frame alpha sequences shared by twins, low generation probability was in excess. Compared with models, monozygotic twins showed more out-of-frame TCR alpha sharing.

Via MiXCR, TCRdb re-called the 5' RACE reads, giving one row per CDR3 protein. Seen here are 640,000 or so distinct CDR3 sequences, less than 7% observed once, and the top ten hold around 1.7%. Germline CDR1 DFQATT, CDR2 SNEGSKA (reference sequence). This CDR3 has 16 residues. Trimming removed 4 bases at V and 0 bases at J, with 16 bases between. This clonotype was picked up many times. Its cognate antigen is unknown. Sequenced: naive T cells sorted from blood. This sequence was found in a man aged 18 to 30 in good health. The rearrangement joins TRBV20-1 to TRBJ2-4; D is ambiguous. The CDR3 sequence: CSAIPQEFIAKNIQYF. CDR3 DNA sequence: TGCAGTGCTATCCCTCAGGAGTTCATAGCCAAAAACATTCAGTACTTC.